A single sample is the source of the 18 T cell receptor beta chains below, sequenced in a study of T cell responses to AZD1222 COVID-19 vaccine. The assay was immunoSEQ multiplex PCR, and TCRdb's table has in-frame clones only and misses some. The sample has approximately 180,000 clones, approximately 92% seen once. The sequenced sample was peripheral blood, obtained on day 0 of AZD1222 vaccination. The receptors derive from an adult in good health.

This clone was counted between two and nine times. CDR3 region: CAISEAGNTIYF. The CDR3 DNA is TGTGCCATCAGCGAAGCTGGAAACACCATATATTTT. This sequence joins TRBV10-3 and TRBJ1-3; D gene ambiguous. Germline V gives CDR1 ENHRY, CDR2 SYGVKD. Between the trimmed V and J ends, which lost 6 bases and 2 bases, there was a span of 5 bases. CDR3 size: 12 residues.

The rearrangement links TRBV10-3 to TRBJ2-1, with TRBD2 matching 9 bases. V was pared by 11 bases and J by 10 bases, with 12 bases of the junction left unmatched. The CDR3 runs to 13 residues. The germline gives CDR1 ENHRY, CDR2 SYGVKD. The CDR3 sequence is CAHRREGLREQFF. The DNA of the CDR3 is TGTGCCCACCGGCGGGAGGGCCTTAGGGAGCAGTTCTTC.

The CDR3 DNA reads TGTGCCAGCAGCTCCGGGACTAGCGGGAGTGTCGGCGCAGATACGCAGTATTTT. It specifies CASSSGTSGSVGADTQYF. The chain links TRBV5-4 to TRBJ2-3, with 14 bases lining up with TRBD2. Trimming at V came to 3 bases and at J to 4 bases, leaving 10 bases not matched to a gene. Germline CDR1 and CDR2: SGHNT and YYREEE (reference sequence). The CDR3 is 18 amino acids. Filled out from reference TRBV5-4 and TRBJ2-3, the complete variable domain reads ETGVTQSPTHLIKTRGQQVTLRCSSQSGHNTVSWYQQALGQGPQFIFQYYREEENGRGNFPPRFSGLQFPNYSSELNVNALELDDSALYLCASSSGTSGSVGADTQYFGPGTRLTVL.

The chain recombines TRBV19 with TRBJ1-1, with a weak D call TRBD1 (6 bases). Germline V lookup: CDR1 LNHDA, CDR2 SQIVND (reference sequence). The CDR3 is made up of 17 amino acids. The V end lost 4 bases, the J end lost 0 bases, and 18 bases lay between the germline ends. CDR3 nucleotides: TGTGCCAGTAGTACCGGGTCGGGACAAATTATGAACACTGAAGCTTTCTTT. Its translation is CASSTGSGQIMNTEAFF.

The chain has TRBV3-1 (or the pseudogene TRBV3-2) and TRBJ1-5, with D unresolved. Germline V gives CDR1 LGHDT, CDR2 YNNKEL (reference sequence). Trimming shortened V by 4 bases and J by 7 bases, and 11 bases separated the two germline ends. This CDR3 spans 13 amino acids. The CDR3 DNA reads TGTGCCAGCAGCCTTGATCTCGGACAGCCCCAGCATTTT. This encodes CASSLDLGQPQHF.

The DNA for the CDR3 is TGTGCCAGCAGTCTAGGGTGGGGGACTAATGAAAAACTGTTTTTT. The encoded protein is CASSLGWGTNEKLFF. The chain is built from TRBV6-5 and TRBJ1-4; D is perhaps TRBD1 (5 bases). Germline V gene sequence: CDR1 MNHEY, CDR2 SVGAGI. V was clipped by 5 bases and J by 2 bases, with 12 bases between them. The CDR3 has 15 amino acids.

The chain has TRBV6-5 and TRBJ2-7; the D gene is possibly TRBD1 (6 bases). Germline-derived CDR1 and CDR2 are MNHEY and SVGAGI. V was shortened by 6 bases and J by 0 bases, with 12 bases between the two germline ends. CDR3 length: 14 amino acids. The CDR3 DNA follows: TGTGCCAGCAGGTCTACAGGGAACTCCTACGAGCAGTACTTC. It yields the protein CASRSTGNSYEQYF.

The V and J genes are TRBV29-1 and TRBJ2-5; D is ambiguous. The V gene's germline CDR1 is SQVTM and CDR2 ANQGSEA. The CDR3 has 12 amino acids. The V gene lost 2 bases and the J gene lost 2 bases, with 6 bases spanning the gap. In DNA form, the CDR3 reads TGCAGCGTTGAAAACAATCAAGAGACCCAGTACTTC. It yields the protein CSVENNQETQYF.

The genes are TRBV10-2 and TRBJ2-5, with D hard to call. CDR1 and CDR2 from the germline V gene are WSHSY and SAAADI. Trimming stripped 3 bases from V and 7 bases from J, with 9 bases between. This CDR3 is 12 amino acids long. CDR3 sequence (DNA): TGCGCCAGCAGTGACGGAGTGTGGACCCAGTACTTC. Translating it yields CASSDGVWTQYF.

The chain couples TRBV15 to TRBJ1-1; D gene ambiguous. V was cut by 1 base and J by 3 bases, with 9 bases left in between. There are 14 residues in the CDR3. Germline loops: CDR1 LNHNV, CDR2 YYDKDF (reference sequence). This CDR3 reads CATSRGREDTEAFF. CDR3 DNA: TGTGCCACCAGCAGAGGTAGGGAGGACACTGAAGCTTTCTTT. The variable domain in full, with the rest retrieved from reference TRBV15 and TRBJ1-1, is DAMVIQNPRYQVTQFGKPVTLSCSQTLNHNVMYWYQQKSSQAPKLLFHYYDKDFNNEADTPDNFQSRRPNTSFCFLDIRSPGLGDTAMYLCATSRGREDTEAFFGQGTRLTVV.

J is TRBJ2-1 and V is TRBV5-1; D is unclear. V was clipped by 3 bases and J by 5 bases, with 9 bases between them. The CDR3 is 13 residues long. Looked up from germline, CDR1 is SGHRS and CDR2 is YFSETQ. The DNA of the CDR3 is TGCGCCAGCAGCTCATGGGCAAACAATGAGCAGTTCTTC. Translating gives CASSSWANNEQFF.

The chain has TRBV5-6 and TRBJ2-7, with 7 bases aligning to TRBD2. The CDR3 is made up of 15 amino acids. Germline-derived CDR1 and CDR2 are SGHDT and YYEEEE. V dropped 0 bases and J dropped 5; count of bases not matched to a gene: 8. The CDR3 DNA reads TGTGCCAGCAGCTTGGCGGTGCGGGAGTTTGACGAGCAGTACTTC. Translated, it gives CASSLAVREFDEQYF.

Only one count was recorded for this clone. This rearrangement joins TRBV9 to TRBJ1-4, with a tentative D call TRBD1 (5 bases). This CDR3 is 16 amino acids long. V was clipped by 2 bases and J by 5 bases, with 16 bases between them. Germline V lookup: CDR1 SGDLS, CDR2 YYNGEE. CDR3 residues: CASSVFRGSENEKLFF. In DNA, the CDR3 is TGTGCCAGCAGCGTGTTTAGGGGCTCGGAGAATGAAAAACTGTTTTTT.

The chain couples TRBV5-4 to TRBJ1-4; 8 bases are shared with TRBD1. The CDR3 is 18 amino acids. Germline CDR1 reads SGHNT; CDR2 reads YYREEE (reference sequence). The trim removed 0 bases at V and 5 bases at J, leaving 12 bases unmatched. The CDR3 DNA follows: TGTGCCAGCAGCTTGGCCCCGACAGGGGCCTTTCGGAATGAAAAACTGTTTTTT. The encoded protein is CASSLAPTGAFRNEKLFF.

V and J are TRBV25-1 and TRBJ1-2; no clear D. The ends were cut back, 6 bases at V and 4 bases at J, with 9 bases in the middle. Per germline, CDR1 MGHDK and CDR2 SYGVNS. The CDR3 has 12 amino acids. The CDR3 bases are TGTGCCAGCAGCCAATGGTTCTATGGCTACACCTTC. Protein product: CASSQWFYGYTF.

The chain has TRBV2 and TRBJ1-4; TRBD1 agrees at 7 bases. Germline trimming cut 3 bases from V and 7 bases from J; bases unmatched to any gene: 5. Germline CDR1 is SNHLY and CDR2 is FYNNEI. This CDR3 has 14 amino acids. CDR3 nucleotides: TGTGCCAGCAGTGATGTCGCAGGGGGTGAAAAACTGTTTTTT. This gives the protein CASSDVAGGEKLFF.

This chain links TRBV4-1 with TRBJ1-2, with no clear D. This CDR3 is built from 15 residues. Germline lookup yields CDR1 MGHRA and CDR2 YSYEKL. The V and J ends lost 1 base and 0 bases respectively, with 9 bases between them. CDR3 sequence reads: CASSQGHVANYGYTF. DNA of the CDR3: TGCGCCAGCAGCCAAGGTCACGTAGCTAACTATGGCTACACCTTC.

The V call is TRBV27, the J call TRBJ1-6; 8 nucleotides match TRBD1. CDR1 is MNHEY and CDR2 is SMNVEV in the germline V gene (reference sequence). CDR3 length: 16 residues. Germline trimming cut 3 bases from V and 10 bases from J; bases unmatched to any gene: 11. This chain's CDR3 is CASSFPSDREGSPLHF. CDR3 bases: TGTGCCAGCAGTTTCCCCTCGGACAGGGAGGGGTCACCCCTCCACTTT.